Listed below are T cell receptor beta chains from one sample, sequenced in a study of PD-1 blockade in classical Hodgkin lymphoma. The repertoire was sequenced with immunoSEQ multiplex PCR; TCRdb's copy has only in-frame clones and lacks some. The sample shows 34,000 or so clones, 80% to 95% of them seen only once. The sample consisted of CD4+ T cells from blood, taken before the fourth cycle of nivolumab. The source of these receptors is a human donor with classical Hodgkin lymphoma. CDR3s include the opening cysteine and the closing phenylalanine or tryptophan. Each record gives: clone size, V gene, D gene, J gene, CDR3 protein, CDR3 DNA. A D gene is named only where the DNA matches it firmly. Some rows have no size entry. The others give once, few or many, or a class for an expanded clone.

abundance: NA
v_gene: TRBV18
d_gene: TRBD1
j_gene: TRBJ1-1
CDR3aa: CASSPLQTGQMVNTEAFF
CDR3nt: TGTGCCAGCTCACCTCTGCAGACAGGGCAGATGGTGAACACTGAAGCTTTCTTT

abundance: NA
v_gene: TRBV7-9
d_gene: NA
j_gene: TRBJ2-6
CDR3aa: CASSLALGSGANVLTF
CDR3nt: TGTGCCAGCAGCTTAGCGCTCGGGTCCGGGGCCAACGTCCTGACTTTC

abundance: NA
v_gene: TRBV28
d_gene: NA
j_gene: TRBJ1-1
CDR3aa: CASSLLQELNTEAFF
CDR3nt: TGTGCCAGCAGTTTACTACAAGAACTGAACACTGAAGCTTTCTTT

abundance: NA
v_gene: TRBV2
d_gene: NA
j_gene: TRBJ2-1
CDR3aa: CASSVRRAADNEQFF
CDR3nt: NA

abundance: NA
v_gene: TRBV10-1
d_gene: TRBD2
j_gene: TRBJ2-1
CDR3aa: CASSYGLADYNEQFF
CDR3nt: TGCGCCAGCAGTTACGGACTAGCGGACTACAATGAGCAGTTCTTC

abundance: NA
v_gene: TRBV2
d_gene: TRBD1
j_gene: TRBJ1-1
CDR3aa: CASSEPDRGDSEAFF
CDR3nt: TGTGCCAGCAGTGAACCTGACAGGGGGGACTCAGAAGCTTTCTTT

abundance: once
v_gene: TRBV5-1
d_gene: TRBD1
j_gene: TRBJ1-6
CDR3aa: CASRPDPGQGNSPLHF
CDR3nt: TGCGCCAGCAGACCCGACCCGGGACAGGGGAATTCACCCCTCCACTTT

abundance: once
v_gene: TRBV27
d_gene: TRBD1
j_gene: TRBJ2-1
CDR3aa: CASSLRDRNNEQFF
CDR3nt: TGTGCCAGCAGTCTCCGGGACAGAAACAATGAGCAGTTCTTC

abundance: NA
v_gene: TRBV9
d_gene: NA
j_gene: TRBJ2-5
CDR3aa: CASSVKLGGETQYF
CDR3nt: TGTGCCAGCAGCGTAAAACTAGGAGGGGAGACCCAGTACTTC

abundance: NA
v_gene: TRBV19
d_gene: NA
j_gene: TRBJ2-7
CDR3aa: CASSIAAAYEQYF
CDR3nt: TGTGCCAGTAGTATAGCGGCCGCCTACGAGCAGTACTTC

abundance: NA
v_gene: TRBV7-9
d_gene: TRBD1
j_gene: TRBJ2-7
CDR3aa: CASSPQGQGFNEQYF
CDR3nt: TGTGCCAGCAGCCCACAAGGACAGGGGTTCAACGAGCAGTACTTC

abundance: NA
v_gene: TRBV11-2
d_gene: NA
j_gene: TRBJ2-1
CDR3aa: CASSLVRVEQFF
CDR3nt: TGTGCCAGCAGCTTAGTCAGGGTTGAGCAGTTCTTC

abundance: NA
v_gene: TRBV4-1
d_gene: NA
j_gene: TRBJ2-6
CDR3aa: CASSQDWGTGANVLTF
CDR3nt: TGCGCCAGCAGCCAAGACTGGGGGACTGGGGCCAACGTCCTGACTTTC

abundance: once
v_gene: TRBV5-6
d_gene: TRBD1
j_gene: TRBJ2-3
CDR3aa: CASSLRGLTDTQYF
CDR3nt: TGTGCCAGCAGCTTAAGGGGGCTCACAGATACGCAGTATTTT

abundance: NA
v_gene: TRBV27
d_gene: NA
j_gene: TRBJ2-6
CDR3aa: CASRPAGANVLTF
CDR3nt: TGTGCCAGCAGGCCCGCTGGGGCCAACGTCCTGACTTTC

abundance: NA
v_gene: TRBV9
d_gene: TRBD1
j_gene: TRBJ2-5
CDR3aa: CASSAGQGASWIETQYF
CDR3nt: TGTGCCAGCAGCGCGGGACAGGGGGCGAGTTGGATAGAGACCCAGTACTTC

abundance: NA
v_gene: TRBV29-1
d_gene: NA
j_gene: TRBJ2-5
CDR3aa: CSVDSFAEETQYF
CDR3nt: TGCAGCGTTGATTCGTTTGCGGAAGAGACCCAGTACTTC

abundance: NA
v_gene: TRBV27
d_gene: NA
j_gene: TRBJ1-5
CDR3aa: CASSFGRGDQPQHF
CDR3nt: TGTGCCAGCAGTTTTGGACGAGGGGATCAGCCCCAGCATTTT

abundance: NA
v_gene: TRBV5-4
d_gene: NA
j_gene: TRBJ2-7
CDR3aa: CASSLFRRERGAYEQYF
CDR3nt: TGTGCCAGCAGCTTGTTTAGGCGGGAGAGGGGGGCCTACGAGCAGTACTTC

abundance: NA
v_gene: TRBV15
d_gene: TRBD2
j_gene: TRBJ2-1
CDR3aa: CATGSSRTSGRDEQFF
CDR3nt: TGTGCCACCGGCAGCAGCAGGACTAGCGGGAGGGATGAGCAGTTCTTC

abundance: NA
v_gene: TRBV7-2
d_gene: NA
j_gene: TRBJ1-3
CDR3aa: CASATGFSGNTIYF
CDR3nt: TGTGCCAGTGCGACAGGCTTCTCTGGAAACACCATATATTTT

abundance: NA
v_gene: TRBV30
d_gene: TRBD2
j_gene: TRBJ2-2
CDR3aa: CAWKAGTSGNTGELFF
CDR3nt: TGTGCCTGGAAAGCCGGGACTAGCGGGAACACCGGGGAGCTGTTTTTT

abundance: NA
v_gene: TRBV6-7
d_gene: NA
j_gene: TRBJ1-5
CDR3aa: CASSSNRFRKNQPQHF
CDR3nt: TGTGCCAGCAGTTCGAACAGGTTTAGGAAGAATCAGCCCCAGCATTTT

abundance: NA
v_gene: TRBV28
d_gene: NA
j_gene: TRBJ2-3
CDR3aa: CASSPSGSGGLDTQYF
CDR3nt: TGTGCCAGCAGCCCCTCAGGGTCAGGGGGGTTAGATACGCAGTATTTT

abundance: NA
v_gene: TRBV4-1
d_gene: TRBD1
j_gene: TRBJ1-1
CDR3aa: CASSSPGGANVNTEAFF
CDR3nt: TGCGCCAGCAGCTCCCCAGGGGGGGCAAATGTCAACACTGAAGCTTTCTTT

abundance: once
v_gene: TRBV30
d_gene: TRBD1
j_gene: TRBJ1-1
CDR3aa: CAWSQGAQEAFF
CDR3nt: TGTGCCTGGAGCCAGGGGGCCCAGGAAGCTTTCTTT

abundance: NA
v_gene: TRBV7-9
d_gene: NA
j_gene: TRBJ2-1
CDR3aa: CASSLDSGGRGGGDEQFF
CDR3nt: TGTGCCAGCAGCTTAGATTCGGGCGGGAGAGGTGGGGGCGATGAGCAGTTCTTC

abundance: NA
v_gene: TRBV2
d_gene: NA
j_gene: TRBJ2-4
CDR3aa: CASRPGGDIQYF
CDR3nt: TGTGCCAGCAGGCCAGGTGGAGACATTCAGTACTTC

abundance: NA
v_gene: TRBV28
d_gene: NA
j_gene: TRBJ1-1
CDR3aa: CASSSWGRGDTEAFF
CDR3nt: TGTGCCAGCAGTTCCTGGGGGCGAGGGGACACTGAAGCTTTCTTT

abundance: NA
v_gene: TRBV5-1
d_gene: NA
j_gene: TRBJ1-2
CDR3aa: CASSSQGSNYGYTF
CDR3nt: TGCGCCAGCAGCTCACAGGGATCTAACTATGGCTACACCTTC

abundance: once
v_gene: TRBV19
d_gene: TRBD1
j_gene: TRBJ2-7
CDR3aa: CAIATGPPYEQYF
CDR3nt: TGTGCCATAGCGACAGGGCCCCCCTACGAGCAGTACTTC

abundance: NA
v_gene: TRBV6-5
d_gene: TRBD1
j_gene: TRBJ1-2
CDR3aa: CASSYSTAQGGGYTF
CDR3nt: TGTGCCAGCAGTTACTCGACTGCCCAGGGGGGAGGCTACACCTTC

abundance: NA
v_gene: TRBV11-1
d_gene: NA
j_gene: TRBJ2-3
CDR3aa: CASSLDGYSTDTQYF
CDR3nt: TGTGCCAGCAGCCTCGACGGATATAGCACAGATACGCAGTATTTT

abundance: NA
v_gene: TRBV19
d_gene: NA
j_gene: TRBJ1-5
CDR3aa: CASSIDPPSPQHF
CDR3nt: TGTGCCAGTAGTATCGACCCACCCTCTCCCCAGCATTTT